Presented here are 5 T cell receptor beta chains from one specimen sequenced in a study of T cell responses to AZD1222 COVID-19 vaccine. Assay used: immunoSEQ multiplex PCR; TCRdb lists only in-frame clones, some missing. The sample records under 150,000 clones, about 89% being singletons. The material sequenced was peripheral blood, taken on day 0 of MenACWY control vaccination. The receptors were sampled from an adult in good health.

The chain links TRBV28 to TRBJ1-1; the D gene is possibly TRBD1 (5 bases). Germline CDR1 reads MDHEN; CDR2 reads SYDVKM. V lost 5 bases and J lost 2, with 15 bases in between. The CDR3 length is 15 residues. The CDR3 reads CASSPEMGGNTEAFF. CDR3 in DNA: TGTGCCAGCAGTCCGGAGATGGGGGGAAACACTGAAGCTTTCTTT. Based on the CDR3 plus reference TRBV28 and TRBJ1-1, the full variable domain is DVKVTQSSRYLVKRTGEKVFLECVQDMDHENMFWYRQDPGLGLRLIYFSYDVKMKEKGDIPEGYSVSREKKERFSLILESASTNQTSMYLCASSPEMGGNTEAFFGQGTRLTVV.

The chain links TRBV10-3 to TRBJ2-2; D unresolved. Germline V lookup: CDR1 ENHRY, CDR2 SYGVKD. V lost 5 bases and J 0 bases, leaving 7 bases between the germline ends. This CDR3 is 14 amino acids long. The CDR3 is CAISSAANTGELFF. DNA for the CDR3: TGTGCCATCAGTAGTGCAGCGAACACCGGGGAGCTGTTTTTT.

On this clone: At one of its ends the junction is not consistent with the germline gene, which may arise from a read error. CDR3 in DNA: TGTGCCAGCAGTTTGGGTCAGGACCTCTCTTTT. Amino acids: CASSLGQDLSF. The chain has TRBV12-3 or TRBV12-4 and TRBJ2-2; D gene uncertain. The CDR3 is made up of 11 amino acids.

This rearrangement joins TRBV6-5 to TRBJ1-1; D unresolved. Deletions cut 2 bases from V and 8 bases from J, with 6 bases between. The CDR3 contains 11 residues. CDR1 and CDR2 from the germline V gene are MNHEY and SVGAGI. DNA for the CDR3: TGTGCCAGCAGTTACCGACAAGAAGCTTTCTTT. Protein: CASSYRQEAFF.

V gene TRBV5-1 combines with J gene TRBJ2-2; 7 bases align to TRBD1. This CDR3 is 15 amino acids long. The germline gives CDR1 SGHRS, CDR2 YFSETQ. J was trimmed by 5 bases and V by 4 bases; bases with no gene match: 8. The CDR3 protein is CASSLGTAITGELFF. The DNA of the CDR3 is TGCGCCAGCAGCCTTGGGACAGCAATTACCGGGGAGCTGTTTTTT.